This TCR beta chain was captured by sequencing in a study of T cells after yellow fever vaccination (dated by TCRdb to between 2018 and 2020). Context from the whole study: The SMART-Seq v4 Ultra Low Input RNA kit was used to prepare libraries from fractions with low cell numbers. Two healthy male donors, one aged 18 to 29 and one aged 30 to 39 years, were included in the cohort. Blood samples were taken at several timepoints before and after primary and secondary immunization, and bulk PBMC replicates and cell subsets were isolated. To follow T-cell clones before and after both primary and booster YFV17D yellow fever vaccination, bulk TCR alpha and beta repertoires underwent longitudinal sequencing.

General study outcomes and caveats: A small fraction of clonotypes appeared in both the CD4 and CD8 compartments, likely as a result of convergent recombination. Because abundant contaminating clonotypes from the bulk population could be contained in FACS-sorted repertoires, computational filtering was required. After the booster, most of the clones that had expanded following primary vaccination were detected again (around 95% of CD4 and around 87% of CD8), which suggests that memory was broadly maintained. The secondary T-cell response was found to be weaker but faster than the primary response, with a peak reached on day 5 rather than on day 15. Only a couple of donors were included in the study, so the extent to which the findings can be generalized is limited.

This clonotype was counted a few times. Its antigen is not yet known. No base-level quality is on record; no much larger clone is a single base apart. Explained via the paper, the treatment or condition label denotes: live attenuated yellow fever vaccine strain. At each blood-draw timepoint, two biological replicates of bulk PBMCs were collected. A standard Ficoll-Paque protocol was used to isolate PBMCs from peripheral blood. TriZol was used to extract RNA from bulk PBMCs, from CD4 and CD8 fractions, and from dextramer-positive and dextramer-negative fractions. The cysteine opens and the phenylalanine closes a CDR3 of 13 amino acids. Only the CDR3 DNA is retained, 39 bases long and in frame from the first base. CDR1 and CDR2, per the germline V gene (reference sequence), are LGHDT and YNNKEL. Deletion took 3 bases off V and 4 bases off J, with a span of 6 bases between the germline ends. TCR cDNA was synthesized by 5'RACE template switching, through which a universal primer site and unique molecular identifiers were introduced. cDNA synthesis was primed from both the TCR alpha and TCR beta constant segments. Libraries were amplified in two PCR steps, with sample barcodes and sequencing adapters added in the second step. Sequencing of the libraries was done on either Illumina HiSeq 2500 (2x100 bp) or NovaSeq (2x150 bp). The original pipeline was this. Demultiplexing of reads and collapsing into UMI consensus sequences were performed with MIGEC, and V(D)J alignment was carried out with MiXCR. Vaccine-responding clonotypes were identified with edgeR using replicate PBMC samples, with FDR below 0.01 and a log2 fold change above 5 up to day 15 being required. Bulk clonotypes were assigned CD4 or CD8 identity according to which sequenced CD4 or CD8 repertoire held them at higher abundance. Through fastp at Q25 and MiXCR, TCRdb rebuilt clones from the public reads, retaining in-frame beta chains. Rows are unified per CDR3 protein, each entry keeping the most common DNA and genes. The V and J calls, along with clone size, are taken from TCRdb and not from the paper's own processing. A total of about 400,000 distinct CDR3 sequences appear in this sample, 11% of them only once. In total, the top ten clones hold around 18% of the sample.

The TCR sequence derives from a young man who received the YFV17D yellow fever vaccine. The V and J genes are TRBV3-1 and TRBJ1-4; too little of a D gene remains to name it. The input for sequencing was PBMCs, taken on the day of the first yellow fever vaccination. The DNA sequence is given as TGTGCCAGCAGCCACCGGGATAATGAAAAACTGTTTTTT. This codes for CASSHRDNEKLFF.